The 4 T cell receptor beta chains given below trace back to one sample, sequenced in a study of T cells in women clearing cervical HPV infection. The method was immunoSEQ multiplex PCR; TCRdb's version includes in-frame clones alone and lacks a portion of them. The sample table includes about 24,000 clones. Sequenced sample: blood buffy coat. These receptors came from a woman aged 18-70 years with a cervical HPV16 infection that either progressed to CIN3+ or cleared (not recorded which).

Concerning this clone itself: Sequencing ends 3 residues short of the CDR3 end; the germline J gene provides the rest. The rearrangement uses TRBV7-3 and TRBJ2-3, with 7 bases fitting TRBD2. This CDR3 is built from 15 residues. Germline CDR1 and CDR2: SGHTA and FQGTGA. The junction had 6 bases not matched to a gene; V was cut back by 4 bases and J by 2 bases. Partial CDR3 DNA: TGTGCCAGCAGCTGGAGCGGGGATAACACAGATACG. Translated, it gives CASSWSGDNTDT. The entire CDR3 sequence reads CASSWSGDNTDTQYF.

The CDR3 spells CAIRGTGGAEGYTF. The part of the CDR3 DNA that was read is TGTGCCATCAGGGGGACAGGGGGCGCGGAAGGC. The rearrangement joins TRBV10-3 to TRBJ1-2, with 12 bases that match TRBD1. The read gets to within 3 residues of the CDR3 end, and the germline J gene fills in the rest. Germline-derived CDR1 and CDR2 are ENHRY and SYGVKD. The CDR3 is 14 amino acids.

Note on this clone: The read ends 3 residues before the CDR3 terminus; that terminus is restored from the germline J gene. The genes are TRBV5-1 and TRBJ1-2; 9 bases align to TRBD1. The germline V gene has CDR1 SGHRS and CDR2 YFSETQ. There are 14 residues in the CDR3. The CDR3 loop is CASSSEGQGRGYTF. Incomplete CDR3 DNA: TGCGCCAGCAGCTCCGAGGGACAGGGTCGCGGC.

As for this clone: The CDR3 end falls 3 residues outside the read, so it is completed with the germline J gene. The rearrangement uses TRBV7-2 and TRBJ2-3; D gene ambiguous. The CDR3 runs 13 residues. Germline V gene data show CDR1 as SGHTA and CDR2 as FQGNSA. The CDR3 here is CASSLDSNQPQYF. The sequenced CDR3 bases are TGTGCCAGCAGCTTAGATAGCAATCAGCCG.